These 17 T cell receptor beta chains originate from one sample sequenced in a study of T-cell memory formation after mild COVID-19. TCRdb reprocessed the 5' RACE reads via MiXCR and lists one record per CDR3 protein. Of more than 250,000 distinct CDR3 sequences in the sample, 16% were seen once. The sample was PBMCs or a T cell subset sorted from them (not recorded which). The receptors here all came from a man aged 18 to 35 who had mild COVID-19 (a few samples of this study predate the infection). Cell type and time point are not known.

This clonotype appeared a few times. V and J are TRBV10-3 and TRBJ1-2, with a weak D call TRBD1 (6 bases). V was cut by 6 bases and J by 3 bases, with 17 bases left in between. Germline V gene sequence: CDR1 ENHRY, CDR2 SYGVKD. The CDR3 is 15 amino acids. The CDR3 reads CAIRAGAGDDYGYTF. The CDR3 nucleotides are TGTGCCATCAGAGCTGGAGCAGGGGACGACTATGGCTACACCTTC.

This rearrangement joins TRBV7-8 to TRBJ2-5, with D uncertain. The V end was cut by 5 bases, the J end by 5 bases, with 18 bases between. The CDR3 covers 15 residues. CDR1 is SGHVS and CDR2 is FQNEAQ in the germline V gene. The CDR3 spells CASSPERLYGETQYF. Written as DNA, the CDR3 is TGTGCCAGCAGCCCGGAAAGGCTTTACGGGGAGACCCAGTACTTC.

This clonotype was counted between two and nine times. The rearrangement joins TRBV5-1 to TRBJ1-1, with a tentative D call TRBD1 (5 bases). Germline CDR1 SGHRS, CDR2 YFSETQ. The germline V and J ends were trimmed by 4 bases and 4 bases, with 11 bases remaining between them. The CDR3 sequence is 13 residues long. This CDR3 reads CASSPRQFTEAFF. For the CDR3, the DNA is TGCGCCAGCAGCCCCCGACAGTTCACTGAAGCTTTCTTT.

This sequence joins TRBV7-6 and TRBJ1-2, with D possibly being TRBD1 (5 bases). The ends were cut back, 3 bases at V and 3 bases at J, with 11 bases in the middle. Germline assignment: CDR1 SGHVS and CDR2 FNYEAQ. This CDR3 is 14 amino acids long. CDR3 sequence: CASSFGGKDYGYTF. In DNA, the CDR3 is TGTGCCAGCAGCTTCGGGGGGAAGGACTATGGCTACACCTTC. Full variable domain (outside the CDR3, taken from reference TRBV7-6 and TRBJ1-2): GAGVSQSPRYKVTKRGQDVALRCDPISGHVSLYWYRQALGQGPEFLTYFNYEAQQDKSGLPNDRFSAERPEGSISTLTIQRTEQRDSAMYRCASSFGGKDYGYTFGSGTRLTVV.

This clonotype was picked up a small number of times. The chain carries TRBV19 and TRBJ1-1, with D tentatively TRBD1 (5 bases). The CDR3 extends over 16 amino acids. CDR1 and CDR2 from the germline V gene are LNHDA and SQIVND (reference sequence). The V and J ends lost 4 bases and 1 base respectively, with 16 bases between them. CDR3 coding DNA: TGTGCCAGTAGTAGACTGCCGGGACGGCCGAACACTGAAGCTTTCTTT. Translation: CASSRLPGRPNTEAFF.

CDR3 sequence (DNA): TGTGCCAGCAGTTTAGGGCGGGGGCCAGAGACCCAGTACTTC. Its translation: CASSLGRGPETQYF. This chain uses TRBV12-3 or TRBV12-4 with TRBJ2-5, with a weak D call TRBD2 (7 bases). The CDR3 consists of 14 residues. Trimming left V 1 base short and J 4 bases short, with 10 bases between.

This clonotype appeared many times. The chain is built from TRBV5-1 and TRBJ2-3; 9 nucleotides match TRBD1. After removal of 4 bases from V and 5 bases from J, the junction contained 5 bases not matched to a gene. The germline CDR1 and CDR2 sequences are SGHRS and YFSETQ. The CDR3 has 14 amino acids. CDR3 protein: CASSTGQGGDTQYF. As DNA, the CDR3 is TGCGCCAGCAGCACGGGACAGGGTGGAGATACGCAGTATTTT.

This clonotype was detected only a few times. This sequence joins TRBV7-2 and TRBJ2-3; 9 bases match TRBD2. Germline values: CDR1 SGHTA, CDR2 FQGNSA. The CDR3 has 16 residues. With V trimmed by 3 bases and J by 2 bases, 6 bases remained unmatched. The CDR3 DNA is TGTGCCAGCAGCTTGGTTCCTAGCGGGAACACAGATACGCAGTATTTT. Encoded protein: CASSLVPSGNTDTQYF.

This clonotype was counted at least ten times. This chain joins TRBV5-5 and TRBJ1-1; D possibly corresponds to TRBD1 (5 bases). Germline V CDR1 and CDR2: SGHKS, YYEKEE (reference sequence). The CDR3 is made up of 15 amino acids. V dropped 4 bases and J dropped 4 bases, with 17 bases sitting between them. The CDR3 is CASSEGAPGGTEAFF. CDR3 bases: TGTGCCAGCAGCGAGGGCGCTCCGGGGGGCACTGAAGCTTTCTTT.

The chain employs TRBV5-1 and TRBJ2-3; D gene unclear. The germline V gene encodes CDR1 SGHRS and CDR2 YFSETQ. This CDR3 is built from 14 residues. The ends were cut back, 1 base at V and 2 bases at J, with 8 bases in the middle. The chain's CDR3 is CASSLNRDTDTQYF. The CDR3 DNA reads as TGCGCCAGCAGCTTGAACAGAGACACAGATACGCAGTATTTT.

CDR3 DNA sequence: TGTGCCAGCAGTTTACCCGGGACAGGGAATTCACCCCTCCACTTT. Translated: CASSLPGTGNSPLHF. The V gene is TRBV27, the J gene TRBJ1-6, with 9 bases aligning to TRBD1. This CDR3 region has 15 residues. The trim removed 2 bases at V and 7 bases at J, leaving 3 bases unmatched. Germline CDR1 and CDR2: MNHEY and SMNVEV (reference sequence).

V usage is TRBV27 and J usage is TRBJ2-7, with TRBD1 as a possible D gene (5 bases). Germline V gene data show CDR1 as MNHEY and CDR2 as SMNVEV (reference sequence). Trimming pared 7 bases from V and 2 bases from J, leaving 12 bases between. The CDR3 is 13 residues long. CDR3 sequence: CASKGDSPYEQYF. In DNA, the CDR3 is TGTGCCAGCAAGGGCGACAGCCCCTACGAGCAGTACTTC.

This clonotype occurred a few times. The chain's CDR3 is CATSSWQGSYEQYV. CDR3 in DNA: TGTGCCACCAGCTCTTGGCAGGGATCCTACGAGCAGTACGTC. The V gene is TRBV15, the J gene TRBJ2-7; D may be TRBD1 (5 bases). Germline V gene data show CDR1 as LNHNV and CDR2 as YYDKDF (reference sequence). The CDR3 has 14 residues. V was pared by 5 bases and J by 1 base, with 12 bases between.

This clonotype turned up a few times. The chain has TRBV28 and TRBJ1-2; 9 bases are shared with TRBD1. CDR1 MDHEN and CDR2 SYDVKM come from the germline V gene. This CDR3 has 14 amino acids. The ends lost 5 bases at V and 6 bases at J; junction bases unmatched: 7. The CDR3 here is CASSGPGQGDGYTF. The CDR3 nucleotides read TGTGCCAGCAGTGGACCGGGACAGGGCGATGGCTACACCTTC.

The chain links TRBV7-6 to TRBJ2-5, with D possibly matching TRBD2 (5 bases). The CDR3 length is 14 residues. The germline gives CDR1 SGHVS, CDR2 FNYEAQ. The V end lost 4 bases, the J end lost 7 bases, and 16 bases lay between the germline ends. The CDR3 loop is CASSSPVGVATQYF. The CDR3 bases are TGTGCCAGCAGCTCCCCCGTCGGGGTGGCGACCCAGTACTTC. Supplemented by reference TRBV7-6 and TRBJ2-5, the full variable domain reads GAGVSQSPRYKVTKRGQDVALRCDPISGHVSLYWYRQALGQGPEFLTYFNYEAQQDKSGLPNDRFSAERPEGSISTLTIQRTEQRDSAMYRCASSSPVGVATQYFGPGTRLLVL.

This clonotype has a handful of counts. This chain connects TRBV12-3 or TRBV12-4 to TRBJ1-2; a possible D gene is TRBD1 (6 bases). The CDR3 consists of 14 residues. Between the trimmed V and J ends, which lost 6 bases and 4 bases, there was a span of 15 bases. DNA for the CDR3: TGTGCCAGCAGCCCAGGACAGAGGGCCTATGGCTACACCTTC. The encoded protein is CASSPGQRAYGYTF.

This clonotype has ten or more counts. Written as DNA, the CDR3 is TGTGCCAGCAGCCCCGGGAGCGCCCAGGGTAACAATGAGCAGTTCTTC. Translating it yields CASSPGSAQGNNEQFF. The chain couples TRBV6-5 to TRBJ2-1; perhaps TRBD2 as D (6 bases). In germline, CDR1 is MNHEY, CDR2 SVGAGI. The CDR3 has 16 residues. V was pared by 6 bases and J by 5 bases, with 20 bases between.